This T cell receptor beta chain came from a study of beta chain features in type 1 diabetes. Study-level points and caveats: There was a moderate but significant shortening of TCRB CDR3s in all four CD4+ subsets of Type 1 diabetes patients.

Every isolated RNA sample was fully reverse transcribed, so sequencing captured expressed TCRB transcripts. Repertoires were generated with immunoSEQ multiplex PCR, while TCRdb's copy carries only in-frame clones and drops some. The data hold roughly 150,000 clones, with about 9% observed a single time. The CDR3 length is 14 residues. Germline CDR1 MDHEN, CDR2 SYDVKM. Losses at the gene ends were 6 bases for V and 3 bases for J; bases not matched to a gene: 7. Comments on this clone: Antigen: not known.

The sequenced material came from central memory CD4+ T cells from blood. V usage is TRBV28 and J usage is TRBJ2-5; 7 bases agree with TRBD1. This TCR was recovered from a woman aged 25-40 years with type 1 diabetes. The CDR3 here is CASSAPGQKETQYF. Written as DNA, the CDR3 is TGTGCCAGCAGCGCCCCGGGACAGAAAGAGACCCAGTACTTC. Variable domain in full (rest from reference TRBV28 and TRBJ2-5): DVKVTQSSRYLVKRTGEKVFLECVQDMDHENMFWYRQDPGLGLRLIYFSYDVKMKEKGDIPEGYSVSREKKERFSLILESASTNQTSMYLCASSAPGQKETQYFGPGTRLLVL.